This T cell receptor beta chain comes out of a study of blood T cells in healthy people across ages. Study background: There was about one barcoded beta molecule captured by template switching per two T cells. Study results and limitations: For the donors, CMV status was unknown and possibly confounded expanded clonotype changes.

This CDR3 contains 16 residues. V gave up 2 bases and J gave up 2 bases, with 15 bases separating them. The germline CDR1 and CDR2 sequences are SEHNR and FQNEAQ (reference sequence). The use of a sample-barcoded 5' primer and a J-beta primer mix characterized a second PCR of about 7 to 12 cycles. TCRdb ran MiXCR on the 5' RACE reads and lists one entry per CDR3 protein. This sample has about 1.7 million distinct CDR3 sequences, with roughly 28% found just once. A note on this clonotype: Its cognate antigen is unknown.

Sequencing was carried out using blood. This TCR was recovered from a woman aged 30 to 39 in good health. The chain carries TRBV7-9 and TRBJ1-2; weak D call: TRBD1 (5 bases). CDR3 in DNA: TGTGCCAGCAGCTTACCTCGGAGGGGTCAGAACTATGGCTACACCTTC. Protein: CASSLPRRGQNYGYTF.